Listed here are 12 T cell receptor beta chains from one sample, sequenced in a study of tumor and adjacent non-tumor tissue in lung cancer. RNA was extracted from bulk tissue without any cell sorting. Three rounds of nested PCR, following a modified ARM-PCR protocol, produced the TCRbeta library. TCRdb independently ran MiXCR on the multiplex PCR reads; one entry per CDR3 protein. This table holds around 86,000 distinct CDR3 sequences, 72% found once. Sequencing was carried out using lung tumor tissue. The source is a woman in her thirties or forties with non-small cell lung cancer.

The rearrangement links TRBV5-6 to TRBJ1-2; D unresolved. The germline gives CDR1 SGHDT, CDR2 YYEEEE. Between the trimmed V and J ends, which lost 4 bases and 5 bases, there was a span of 6 bases. The CDR3 contains 11 residues. CDR3 DNA: TGTGCCAGCAGCATAGGGTATGGCTACACCTTC. This translates into CASSIGYGYTF. The variable domain in full, with the rest retrieved from reference TRBV5-6 and TRBJ1-2, is DAGVTQSPTHLIKTRGQQVTLRCSPKSGHDTVSWYQQALGQGPQFIFQYYEEEERQRGNFPDRFSGHQFPNYSSELNVNALLLGDSALYLCASSIGYGYTFGSGTRLTVV.

This sequence joins TRBV20-1 and TRBJ1-1, with D unresolved. The germline V and J ends were trimmed by 4 bases and 0 bases, with 9 bases remaining between them. The CDR3 has 13 amino acids. Germline loops: CDR1 DFQATT, CDR2 SNEGSKA (reference sequence). CDR3 in amino acids: CSAKPSVNTEAFF. The CDR3 DNA reads as TGCAGTGCTAAGCCCTCGGTGAACACTGAAGCTTTCTTT.

In regard to this clonotype: One end of the junction fails to match germline, which may point to a read error. This sequence joins TRBV7-9 and TRBJ2-6; the D gene is possibly TRBD1 (5 bases). Per the germline V gene, CDR1 is SEHNR and CDR2 is FQNEAQ (reference sequence). The CDR3 sequence is 15 residues long. The CDR3 bases are TGTGCCAGCAGTTTACGGAGCTCTGGGGCCAACGTCCTGATTTTC. Its protein product is CASSLRSSGANVLIF.

The rearrangement uses TRBV28 and TRBJ2-5; no reliable D call. V lost 6 bases and J 1 base, leaving 12 bases between the germline ends. CDR3 size: 14 residues. Per germline, CDR1 MDHEN and CDR2 SYDVKM. CDR3: CASSFRAVQETQYF. CDR3 nucleotide sequence: TGTGCCAGCAGCTTTAGGGCGGTCCAAGAGACCCAGTACTTC.

As regards this clonotype: A much larger clone lies one base from this, so it may be a read error. The CDR3 reads CASRQMANYGYTF. In DNA, the CDR3 is TGTGCCAGCCGCCAGATGGCTAACTATGGCTACACCTTC. The chain employs TRBV28 and TRBJ1-2; D is unresolved. V lost 8 bases and J 0 bases, leaving 10 bases between the germline ends. There are 13 residues in the CDR3. The germline gives CDR1 MDHEN, CDR2 SYDVKM.

The genes are TRBV11-1 and TRBJ2-2; D might be TRBD1 (6 bases). Trimming shortened V by 5 bases and J by 6 bases, and 16 bases separated the two germline ends. Germline V gene sequence: CDR1 SGHAT, CDR2 FQDESV (reference sequence). The CDR3 has 15 residues. This CDR3 reads CASSERDKGPGELFF. CDR3 nucleotide sequence: TGTGCCAGCAGCGAAAGGGACAAGGGGCCCGGGGAGCTGTTTTTT.

Worth noting for this clonotype: The CDR3 does not end in the conserved phenylalanine or tryptophan, so this is likely a read error. This chain links TRBV6-5 with TRBJ1-6, with TRBD1 identical over 7 bases. V lost 10 bases, J lost 7 bases, and 10 bases stayed unmatched. The CDR3 has 14 residues. The germline V gene has CDR1 MNHEY and CDR2 SVGAGI. Here the CDR3 reads CAIGRTGVNSPLHH. In DNA, the CDR3 is TGTGCCATCGGCAGGACAGGCGTAAATTCACCCCTCCACCAT.

A remark on this clonotype: A junction boundary mismatches the germline segment, possibly from a read error. The chain has TRBV20-1 and TRBJ2-2; D possibly matches TRBD1 or TRBD2 (5 bases each). Germline V lookup: CDR1 DFQATT, CDR2 SNEGSKA (reference sequence). This CDR3 comprises 14 residues. The CDR3 nucleotides are TGCAGTGCTAGTATACAGGTCGGGACCGGGGAGCAGTTTTTT. Protein product: CSASIQVGTGEQFF.

About this clonotype: Relative to the germline gene, one junction end is altered; a read error may explain this. This chain uses TRBV14 with TRBJ2-3; a possible D gene is TRBD1 (6 bases). The length of the CDR3 is 13 residues. The germline CDR1 and CDR2 sequences are SGHDN and FVKESK. CDR3 residues: CASSQCRTDTQYF. The CDR3 bases are TGTGCCAGCAGCCAATGCCGGACAGATACACAGTATTTT.

Comments on this clonotype: A read error may account for a junction end that differs from germline. The V gene is TRBV28, the J gene TRBJ2-5, with D maybe TRBD1 (5 bases). Germline V gene sequence: CDR1 MDHEN, CDR2 SYDVKM. The CDR3 sequence is 15 residues long. CDR3 loop: CASSPTRGSQDTQYF. The CDR3 DNA reads as TGTGCCAGCAGTCCGACAAGGGGCTCCCAAGATACCCAGTACTTC. The full variable domain, in which reference TRBV28 and TRBJ2-5 provide the parts outside the CDR3, is DVKVTQSSRYLVKRTGEKVFLECVQDMDHENMFWYRQDPGLGLRLIYFSYDVKMKEKGDIPEGYSVSREKKERFSLILESASTNQTSMYLCASSPTRGSQDTQYFGPGTRLLVL.

This clonotype appeared once. This may arise from a read error, as a much more abundant clone is one base away. J is TRBJ2-5 and V is TRBV14; D gene ambiguous. The CDR3 is 13 residues long. CDR1 is SGHDN and CDR2 is FVKESK in the germline V gene. DNA for the CDR3: TGTACCAGCAGCCAGACGGTCCAAGAGACCCAGTACTTC. This codes for CTSSQTVQETQYF. The whole variable domain, filled in from reference TRBV14 and TRBJ2-5, reads EAGVTQFPSHSVIEKGQTVTLRCDPISGHDNLYWYRRVMGKEIKFLLHFVKESKQDESGMPNNRFLAERTGGTYSTLKVQPAELEDSGVYFCTSSQTVQETQYFGPGTRLLVL.

Points on this clonotype: One end of the junction varies from germline; a read error may be responsible. J is TRBJ1-5 and V is TRBV12-3 or TRBV12-4; TRBD1 is a possible D gene (6 bases). The CDR3 is 14 residues long. The CDR3 reads CASSSQHRDQSQHF. In nucleotides, the CDR3 is TGTGCCAGCAGTTCACAACACAGGGATCAGTCCCAGCATTTT.